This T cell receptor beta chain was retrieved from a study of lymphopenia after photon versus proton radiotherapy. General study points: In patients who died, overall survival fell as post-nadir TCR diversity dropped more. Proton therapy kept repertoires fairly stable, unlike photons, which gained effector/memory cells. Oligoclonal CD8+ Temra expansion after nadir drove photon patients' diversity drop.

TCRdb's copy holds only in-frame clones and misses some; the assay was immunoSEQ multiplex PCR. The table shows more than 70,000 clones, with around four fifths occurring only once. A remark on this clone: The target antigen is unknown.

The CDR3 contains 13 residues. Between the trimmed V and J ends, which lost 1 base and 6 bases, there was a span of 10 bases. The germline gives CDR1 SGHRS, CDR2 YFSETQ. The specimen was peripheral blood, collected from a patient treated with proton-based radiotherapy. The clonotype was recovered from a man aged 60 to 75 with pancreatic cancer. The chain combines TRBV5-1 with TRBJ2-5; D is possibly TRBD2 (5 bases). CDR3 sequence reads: CASSLYREQTQYF. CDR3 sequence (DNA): TGCGCCAGCAGCTTGTACCGGGAACAGACCCAGTACTTC. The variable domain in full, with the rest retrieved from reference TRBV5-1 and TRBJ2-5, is KAGVTQTPRYLIKTRGQQVTLSCSPISGHRSVSWYQQTPGQGLQFLFEYFSETQRNKGNFPGRFSGRQFSNSRSEMNVSTLELGDSALYLCASSLYREQTQYFGPGTRLLVL.